The clone carrying this T cell receptor beta chain was found once. These data come from a study of blood T cell repertoires in COVID-19. Across the whole study: COVID-19 samples collected from the United States, Italy and Spain covered acute and convalescent phases. Sample material is recorded as cDNA or gDNA derived from T cells, B-cell-depleted T cells, or PBMCs.

Source study methods: Nucleated cell counts were estimated from reference gene primer amplification. Assay: immunoSEQ multiplex PCR; the TCRdb copy retains only in-frame clones and omits some. V and J calls plus clone size are reproduced from that table; the DNA served to infer D and trimming. The profile shows about 36,000 clones, roughly 80% of them singletons. Trimming stripped 0 bases from V and 7 bases from J, with 13 bases between. From germline, CDR1 is SGHRS and CDR2 YFSETQ. This CDR3 spans 14 amino acids. The V gene is TRBV5-1, the J gene TRBJ1-1; no definite D call. The specimen sequenced was peripheral blood. This TCR was recovered from a human donor in a cohort sampled during active COVID-19. CDR3 nucleotide sequence: TGCGCCAGCAGCTTGGACAGCCCGAACTTTGAAGCTTTCTTT. This sequence encodes CASSLDSPNFEAFF. The full variable domain, its missing parts supplied by reference TRBV5-1 and TRBJ1-1, is KAGVTQTPRYLIKTRGQQVTLSCSPISGHRSVSWYQQTPGQGLQFLFEYFSETQRNKGNFPGRFSGRQFSNSRSEMNVSTLELGDSALYLCASSLDSPNFEAFFGQGTRLTVV.